Detailed here is one T cell receptor beta chain. The antigen is unknown. Method: immunoSEQ multiplex PCR; TCRdb's copy keeps in-frame clones and lacks some. There are 55,000 to 65,000 clones in the sample; approximately 81% occur only once, and over 2.5% lies in the top ten. The germline CDR1 and CDR2 sequences are SGHRS and YFSETQ. The CDR3 extends over 14 amino acids. V gave up 5 bases and J gave up 6 bases; unmatched junction bases: 8. This record belongs to a study of OX40 agonist ivuxolimab in advanced cancers. Study-wide background: Patients in the trial were receiving intravenous ivuxolimab every 2 weeks, at doses of 0.01 to 10 mg/kg. Study observations and caveats: On average, CD8+ T cells showed a greater number of expanded clones than CD4+. Clonal expansion was seen in CD4+ and CD8+ blood T cells by week 6 at 0.1 to 3.0 mg/kg.

The sequenced sample was CD4+ or CD8+ T cells sorted from blood, obtained in a trial of the OX40 agonist ivuxolimab. The chain couples TRBV5-1 to TRBJ2-4, with 7 bases that match TRBD1. The sequence came from an adult with an advanced solid tumor such as melanoma, head and neck, liver or kidney cancer. The DNA for the CDR3 is TGCGCCAGCAGTTTGAGGGGGCCCGGAAACATTCAGTACTTC. This encodes CASSLRGPGNIQYF.